These 18 T cell receptor beta chains were sequenced from one sample in a study of T-cell reconstitution after alpha-beta-depleted transplantation in children (dated by TCRdb to about 2016). Library prep was done by PCR. Sequenced using an Illumina HiSeq 2500. TCR libraries were prepared with molecular barcoding, using unique molecular identifiers to normalize TCRbeta repertoire quantification. TCRdb trimmed public reads at Q25 via fastp, called clones via MiXCR and kept in-frame beta chains. For every CDR3 protein sequence, its rows merge into one entry that carries the most common genes and DNA. Within this sample are some 130,000 distinct CDR3 sequences, with roughly 10% of them counted one time only. Of the sample, under 30% falls within the top ten clones. This specimen's treatment or condition label, per the study, means: allogeneic hematopoietic cell transplantation with graft depleted of TCRalphabeta T cells and CD19 B cells.

Sequenced here: PBMCs, mostly from graft donor cells, sampled 180 days after TCRalphabeta/CD19-depleted stem cell transplant. The receptors stem from a girl less than two years old who had a stem cell transplant for combined immunodeficiency, so the T cells may come from the graft donor.

The genes are TRBV27 and TRBJ2-1, with D perhaps TRBD2 (6 bases). Germline CDR1 reads MNHEY; CDR2 reads SMNVEV (reference sequence). The CDR3 totals 15 residues. Trimming pared 3 bases from V and 5 bases from J, leaving 14 bases between. Written as DNA, the CDR3 is TGTGCCAGCAGTTTCCCCCCGGGACTCAACAATGAGCAGTTCTTC. Translated: CASSFPPGLNNEQFF.

This clonotype was observed once. This chain joins TRBV6-2 or TRBV6-3 and TRBJ1-5; D unclear. The germline CDR1 and CDR2 sequences are MNHEY and SVGEGT. Trimming removed 6 bases at V and 2 bases at J, with 5 bases between. The CDR3 sequence is 12 residues long. CDR3 in amino acids: CASRWGNQPQHF. CDR3 bases: TGTGCCAGCAGATGGGGCAATCAGCCCCAGCATTTT.

V and J are TRBV12-3 or TRBV12-4 and TRBJ2-7, with D possibly matching TRBD2 (5 bases). This CDR3 spans 14 amino acids. Trimming removed 6 bases at V and 0 bases at J, with 12 bases between. The CDR3 protein is CASSQRESSYEQYF. For the CDR3, the DNA is TGTGCCAGCAGCCAGAGGGAGAGCTCCTACGAGCAGTACTTC.

CDR3 sequence: CASSSWLGANYGYTF. The CDR3 region has the DNA TGTGCCAGCAGTTCATGGCTGGGGGCTAACTATGGCTACACCTTC. The chain has TRBV27 and TRBJ1-2, with D maybe TRBD1 (5 bases). Trimming stripped 4 bases from V and 0 bases from J, with 12 bases between. CDR1 and CDR2 (germline): MNHEY, SMNVEV (reference sequence). This CDR3 is 15 amino acids long.

The gene calls are TRBV18 and TRBJ2-7, with 7 bases fitting TRBD2. V was pared by 2 bases and J by 4 bases, with 11 bases of the junction left unmatched. Germline lookup yields CDR1 KGHSH and CDR2 LQKENI. CDR3 length: 16 residues. The CDR3 coding sequence is TGTGCCAGCTCACCAGCCTCTAGCGGTGGGTTATACGAGCAGTACTTC. Translation gives CASSPASSGGLYEQYF.

This clonotype was detected only a few times. The chain has TRBV5-6 and TRBJ2-3, with 8 bases identical to TRBD1. After removal of 3 bases from V and 4 bases from J, the junction contained 1 base not matched to a gene. Germline lookup yields CDR1 SGHDT and CDR2 YYEEEE. This CDR3 contains 13 residues. This CDR3 is CASSWGQADTQYF. The CDR3, as DNA: TGTGCCAGCAGCTGGGGACAGGCAGATACGCAGTATTTT.

This chain uses TRBV18 with TRBJ2-2, with D tentatively TRBD2 (6 bases). V lost 5 bases and J lost 0, with 10 bases in between. The germline V gene encodes CDR1 KGHSH and CDR2 LQKENI. The CDR3 runs 15 residues. The CDR3 sequence: CASSSAGPNTGELFF. The CDR3 DNA sequence: TGTGCCAGCTCATCTGCGGGACCGAACACCGGGGAGCTGTTTTTT.

The sample holds many counts of this clonotype. This chain uses TRBV12-3 or TRBV12-4 with TRBJ1-4; D is uncertain. V was clipped by 2 bases and J by 3 bases, with 4 bases between them. This CDR3 is built from 13 residues. Here the CDR3 reads CASSLWSNEKLFF. In nucleotides, the CDR3 is TGTGCCAGCAGTTTATGGTCTAATGAAAAACTGTTTTTT.

The rearrangement joins TRBV5-1 to TRBJ2-2; 11 bases are a match to TRBD1. J was trimmed by 6 bases and V by 0 bases; bases with no gene match: 4. The CDR3 is made up of 16 amino acids. Germline loops: CDR1 SGHRS, CDR2 YFSETQ. CDR3 amino acids: CASSLAGQGASGELFF. For the CDR3, the DNA is TGCGCCAGCAGCTTGGCCGGACAGGGGGCCTCCGGGGAGCTGTTTTTT. Looking up the rest from reference TRBV5-1 and TRBJ2-2 gives the full variable domain: KAGVTQTPRYLIKTRGQQVTLSCSPISGHRSVSWYQQTPGQGLQFLFEYFSETQRNKGNFPGRFSGRQFSNSRSEMNVSTLELGDSALYLCASSLAGQGASGELFFGEGSRLTVL.

This clonotype occurred a few times. The chain carries TRBV14 and TRBJ2-7; TRBD1 aligns across 9 bases. CDR1 and CDR2 (germline): SGHDN, FVKESK. J lost 6 bases, V lost 4 bases, and 13 bases had no gene match. The length of the CDR3 is 16 residues. The CDR3 DNA reads as TGTGCCAGCAGCCCTCGCAGCTCCGGGACAGGGAGCGAGCAGTACTTC. Translating gives CASSPRSSGTGSEQYF.

The J gene is TRBJ2-5, the V gene TRBV21-1; TRBD2 was called by the table and not checked on the DNA. TRBV21-1 is termed a pseudogene. The CDR3 spans 22 residues. The CDR3 DNA reads TGTGCCAGCAGCAAAGAAATCGTCAGCGGGAGGGCCTTCCACAAACAGCAAGAGACCCAGTACTTC. Its protein is CASSKEIVSGRAFHKQQETQYF.

The table lists this clonotype with a few counts. The chain employs TRBV29-1 and TRBJ2-3; TRBD1 matches at 8 bases. Trimming cost V 3 bases and J 3 bases; bases outside gene matches: 5. CDR3 size: 14 residues. Germline V gives CDR1 SQVTM, CDR2 ANQGSEA. CDR3 coding DNA: TGCAGCGTTGAGCAGGGGGCAAAAACAGATACGCAGTATTTT. Translation gives CSVEQGAKTDTQYF.

This CDR3 is CASSRLAGTDIQYF. The CDR3 DNA reads TGTGCCAGCAGCCGACTCGCGGGGACAGACATTCAGTACTTC. The chain uses TRBV9 and TRBJ2-4; TRBD1 might be the D (7 bases). The CDR3 length is 14 residues. V was shortened by 4 bases and J by 8 bases, with 16 bases between the two germline ends. Germline values: CDR1 SGDLS, CDR2 YYNGEE.

This clonotype has at least ten counts. The V and J genes are TRBV5-1 and TRBJ2-3; 9 bases align to TRBD2. The V gene end was trimmed by 2 bases and the J gene end by 7 bases; junction bases not matched to a gene: 11. The CDR3 has 16 amino acids. Germline V gene lookup returns CDR1 SGHRS and CDR2 YFSETQ. CDR3 in amino acids: CASSLIVAGALYTQYF. CDR3 coding DNA: TGCGCCAGCAGCTTAATTGTAGCGGGGGCCCTATATACGCAGTATTTT.

This chain uses TRBV6-2 or TRBV6-3 with TRBJ1-6, with 8 positions matching TRBD1. The length of the CDR3 is 15 residues. Germline V CDR1 and CDR2: MNHEY, SVGEGT. J was trimmed by 5 bases and V by 6 bases; bases with no gene match: 6. DNA for the CDR3: TGTGCCAGCAGAACCAGGGACAGGAATAATTCACCCCTCCACTTT. Translation gives CASRTRDRNNSPLHF.

This clonotype has more than one count but fewer than ten. This sequence joins TRBV20-1 and TRBJ2-7; 8 nucleotides line up with TRBD2. The germline V gene has CDR1 DFQATT and CDR2 SNEGSKA (reference sequence). The CDR3 contains 13 residues. The junction had 7 bases not matched to a gene; V was cut back by 6 bases and J by 3 bases. DNA for the CDR3: TGCAGTGCAAGTCCCGGGACTAGCTACGAGCAGTACTTC. It encodes CSASPGTSYEQYF.

There are a few counts of this clonotype. V is TRBV11-2 and J is TRBJ2-5, with a tentative D call TRBD2 (5 bases). This CDR3 has 14 amino acids. Germline values: CDR1 SGHAT, CDR2 FQNNGV. V lost 1 base and J 6 bases, leaving 12 bases between the germline ends. In DNA form, the CDR3 reads TGTGCCAGCAGCTTAGGGGCAGAGGGAAAGACCCAGTACTTC. Its translation: CASSLGAEGKTQYF.

Only a few counts were recorded for this clonotype. V and J are TRBV21-1 and TRBJ2-1. TRBV21-1 is a known pseudogene. CDR3 length equals 17 residues. This chain's CDR3 is CASSKPYYRGTYNEQFF. The DNA for the CDR3 is TGTGCCAGCAGCAAACCCTACTACAGGGGCACCTACAATGAGCAGTTCTTC.